This T cell receptor beta chain originates from a study of blood T cell repertoires in COVID-19 (dated by TCRdb to about 2020). Notes on the research overall: Samples from collaborators originated in the United States, Italy and Spain and spanned both the acute and convalescent phases of COVID-19. Where HLA class I and class II types were available, the types were taken from metadata supplied by the sample provider, not from assay-based typing. The prospective study material was composed of cDNA or gDNA derived from T cells, B-cell-depleted T cells, or PBMCs. A freely available public database, intended as a resource for researchers studying the immune response to SARS-CoV-2, is where the repertoires were released. The samples were drawn from two sources: the first 160 participants of the ongoing ImmuneRACE study, and some 1,300 subjects contributed by 6 global collaborators. The sample metadata nearly always contained a de-identified subject ID, COVID-19 status, age in years and sex. Subjects who had been exposed to COVID-19, were actively infected with it, or had recovered from it provided the deeply sampled blood TCRbeta repertoires that made up the dataset. Study-wide conclusions, independent of this receptor: Clinical and demographic metadata were provided uncurated, with the amount varying by source and participant.

The immunoSEQ Assay, a bias-controlled multiplex PCR, was used to amplify TCRbeta CDR3 regions from genomic DNA. Per the source publication's procedure: Nucleated cell counts per sample were estimated from amplification of reference gene primers within the assay. Sequence reads were collapsed and filtered to measure the absolute abundance of every unique TCRbeta CDR3 rearrangement. For each sample, productive Simpson clonality was calculated by taking the square root of Simpson's diversity index across productive rearrangements. Imported from immuneACCESS, the table was reduced by TCRdb to in-frame sequences with V and J called. These copies leave out some clones; in studies compared against another copy, an unresolved V gene accounts for under half, and the cause of the remainder is not known. The DNA gave D and trimming, while V, J and clone size come from that table. The sample table holds 150,000 to 180,000 clones, of which approximately 81% were seen once. 8% to 9% of the sample is taken by the ten largest.

In regard to this clone: It has no known antigen specificity. Per-base qualities were not stored, and no clone one base away is much larger.

At one collaborating source in Seattle, patients were enrolled during active infection and were followed longitudinally through the course of disease. Each collaborating institution followed its own protocols to collect whole blood in K2EDTA tubes. For TCRbeta analysis, collaborator samples were shipped as frozen whole blood, as isolated PBMCs, or as DNA extracted from either sample type. Sample: peripheral blood. The origin of this receptor is a woman aged 55-69 years with COVID-19, enrolled during active disease.

The CDR3 reads CASSLQGREQFF. Here is the DNA: TGTGCCAGCAGCCTCCAGGGGAGAGAGCAGTTCTTC. Recombination linked TRBV11-2 to TRBJ2-1; a tentative D call is TRBD1 (6 bases match). Inclusive of the bounding cysteine and phenylalanine, the CDR3 is 12 residues long. Of all the DNA, just the CDR3 is kept, 36 bases in frame from base 1. The germline V gene yields SGHAT for CDR1 and FQNNGV for CDR2. V drops 5 bases and J drops 10 bases, leaving 12 bases in between.